This T cell receptor beta chain was identified in a study of blood T cell repertoires in COVID-19. On the study more broadly: Spain, Italy and the United States supplied samples that represented acute and convalescent COVID-19. In each case, the material was cDNA or gDNA derived from T cells, B-cell-depleted T cells, or PBMCs.

As originally analysed: Amplification with reference gene primers provided the estimates of nucleated cell counts. Produced via immunoSEQ multiplex PCR; TCRdb's table is partial and in-frame only. V and J calls and clone size are given by that table; D and trimming were obtained from the DNA. Seen here are about 46,000 clones, approximately 80% observed once, and the top ten hold approximately 8.8%. CDR3 length equals 14 residues. The germline V gene encodes CDR1 LNHDA and CDR2 SQIVND (reference sequence). V was trimmed by 1 base and J by 1 base, leaving 7 bases between them. This sequence was found in a man in his 60s with acute or convalescent COVID-19. Input material: peripheral blood. This sequence joins TRBV19 and TRBJ1-1, with D unclear. The CDR3 spells CASSIGRENTEAFF. In nucleotides, the CDR3 is TGTGCCAGTAGTATAGGGCGGGAGAACACTGAAGCTTTCTTT.